This T cell receptor (beta chain) was recorded in a study of cytomegalovirus exposure and HLA in healthy donors. Overall study context: The early release's HLA-typed donors yielded approximately 85 million unique TCRs. Study-level findings and limits: Reports described diagnosis of cytomegalovirus status by the classifier as highly specific and sensitive.

Note on this clone: Its antigen is not identified.

The PCR had 60 Vbeta and 13 Jbeta primers. The method was immunoSEQ multiplex PCR; TCRdb's version includes in-frame clones alone and lacks a portion of them. Its table records 55,000 to 75,000 clones. Per germline, CDR1 SEHNR and CDR2 FQNEAQ (reference sequence). This CDR3 spans 15 amino acids. Trimming removed 3 bases from V and 8 bases from J; junction bases left unmatched: 7. This TCR was recovered from a male donor in good health and CMV-seronegative. Sequenced sample: PBMCs. The chain joins TRBV7-9 to TRBJ1-4; 9 bases align to TRBD1. The CDR3 here is CASSFNRGPGEKLFF. The CDR3 coding sequence is TGTGCCAGCAGCTTCAACAGGGGGCCAGGGGAAAAACTGTTTTTT.